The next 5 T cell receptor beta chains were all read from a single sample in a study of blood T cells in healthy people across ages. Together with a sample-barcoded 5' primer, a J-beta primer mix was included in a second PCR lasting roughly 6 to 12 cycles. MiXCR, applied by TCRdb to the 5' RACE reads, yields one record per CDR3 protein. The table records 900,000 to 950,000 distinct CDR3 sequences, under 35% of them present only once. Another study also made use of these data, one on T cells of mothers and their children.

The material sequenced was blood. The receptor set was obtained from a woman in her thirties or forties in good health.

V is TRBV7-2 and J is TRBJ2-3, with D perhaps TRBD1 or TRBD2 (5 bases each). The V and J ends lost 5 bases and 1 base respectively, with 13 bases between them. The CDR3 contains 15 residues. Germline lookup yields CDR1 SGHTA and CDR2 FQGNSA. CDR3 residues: CASSPARGRTDTQYF. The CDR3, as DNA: TGTGCCAGCAGCCCGGCGAGGGGCCGCACAGATACGCAGTATTTT.

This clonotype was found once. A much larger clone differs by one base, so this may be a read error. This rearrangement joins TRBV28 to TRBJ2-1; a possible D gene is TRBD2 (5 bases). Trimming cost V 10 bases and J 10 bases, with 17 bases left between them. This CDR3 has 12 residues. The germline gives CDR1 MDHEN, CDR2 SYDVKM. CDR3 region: CATDGDNYEQFF. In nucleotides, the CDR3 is TGTGCCACCGACGGGGATAACTACGAGCAGTTCTTC. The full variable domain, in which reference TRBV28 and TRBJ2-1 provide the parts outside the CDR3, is DVKVTQSSRYLVKRTGEKVFLECVQDMDHENMFWYRQDPGLGLRLIYFSYDVKMKEKGDIPEGYSVSREKKERFSLILESASTNQTSMYLCATDGDNYEQFFGPGTRLTVL.

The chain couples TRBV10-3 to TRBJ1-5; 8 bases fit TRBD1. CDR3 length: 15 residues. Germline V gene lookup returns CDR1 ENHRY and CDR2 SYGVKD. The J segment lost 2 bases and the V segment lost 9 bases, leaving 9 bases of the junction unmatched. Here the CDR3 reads CAIRAGQGGNQPQHF. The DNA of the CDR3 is TGTGCCATACGGGCCGGACAGGGTGGCAATCAGCCCCAGCATTTT.

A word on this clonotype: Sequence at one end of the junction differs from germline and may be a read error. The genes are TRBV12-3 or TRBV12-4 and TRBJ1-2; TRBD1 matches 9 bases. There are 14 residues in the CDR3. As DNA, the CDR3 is TGTACCAGCAGTCCTACAGGGGGCGGCTATGGCTACACCTTC. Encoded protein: CTSSPTGGGYGYTF.

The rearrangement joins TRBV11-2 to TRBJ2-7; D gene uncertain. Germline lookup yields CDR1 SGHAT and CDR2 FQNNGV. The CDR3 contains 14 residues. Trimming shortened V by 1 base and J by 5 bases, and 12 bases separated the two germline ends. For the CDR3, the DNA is TGTGCCAGCAGCTTAGCGGTTAGCATCCACGAGCAGTACTTC. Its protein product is CASSLAVSIHEQYF.